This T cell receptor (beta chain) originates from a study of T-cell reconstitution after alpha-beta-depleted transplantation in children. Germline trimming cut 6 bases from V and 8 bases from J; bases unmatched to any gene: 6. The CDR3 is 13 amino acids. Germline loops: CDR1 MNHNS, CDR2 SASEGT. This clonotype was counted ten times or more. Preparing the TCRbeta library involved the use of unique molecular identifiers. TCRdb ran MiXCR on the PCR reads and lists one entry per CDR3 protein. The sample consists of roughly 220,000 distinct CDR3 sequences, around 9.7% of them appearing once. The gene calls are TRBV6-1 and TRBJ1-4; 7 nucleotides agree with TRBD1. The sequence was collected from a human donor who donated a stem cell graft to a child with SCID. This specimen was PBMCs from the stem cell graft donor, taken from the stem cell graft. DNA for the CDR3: TGTGCCAGCAGCGGACAGGTCGGGGAAAAACTGTTTTTT. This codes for CASSGQVGEKLFF.